This T cell receptor beta chain is drawn from a study of tumor-infiltrating lymphocytes in localized non-small cell lung cancer. Sequencing was performed with immunoSEQ multiplex PCR; in TCRdb, only in-frame clones are kept and a portion is missing. The profile shows approximately 17,000 clones, around three quarters of them singletons. General observations from the study: Higher tumor T cell infiltration than in uninvolved lung was supported by TCRbeta sequencing. TCR sequencing covered a subset of patients with enough tissue.

Comment on this clone: Its antigen is unidentified.

Germline V CDR1 and CDR2: MDHEN, SYDVKM. The ends were cut back, 5 bases at V and 8 bases at J, with 9 bases in the middle. The CDR3 sequence is 11 residues long. Input material: lung tumor tissue. The chain has TRBV28 and TRBJ1-2; D gene ambiguous. The TCR sequence derives from a human donor with non-small cell lung cancer. CDR3 loop: CASSPARGYTF. DNA of the CDR3: TGTGCCAGCAGTCCTGCGAGGGGCTACACCTTC.